Listed below are T cell receptor beta chains from one sample, sequenced in a study of blood T cell repertoires in COVID-19. TCRdb keeps only in-frame clones here, not all; method: immunoSEQ multiplex PCR. Here the sample spans hundreds of thousands of clones, around 89% being singletons. Source material: peripheral blood. The receptor source for this set is a woman in her twenties or thirties with acute or convalescent COVID-19. CDR3s include the opening cysteine and the closing phenylalanine or tryptophan. A D gene is named only where the DNA matches it firmly. Clone size is not always given. Where it is, it says once, few, many or a class for expanded clones.

>TRBJ1-1|-|-|TRBV7-3
CASSLTYTEAFF
TGTGCCAGCAGCTTAACCTACACTGAAGCTTTCTTT
>TRBJ2-5|-|once|TRBV10-1
CASSPGGGETQYF
TGCGCCAGCAGTCCGGGGGGCGGAGAGACCCAGTACTTC
>TRBJ1-5|-|-|TRBV6-5
CASRVGLSNQPQHF
TGTGCCAGCAGGGTTGGCTTGTCCAATCAGCCCCAGCATTTT
>TRBJ2-1|TRBD1|-|TRBV6-5
CASSYRGRYEQFF
TGTGCCAGCAGTTATAGGGGGCGGTATGAGCAGTTCTTC
>TRBJ1-1|-|-|TRBV4-1
CASSQLQGNTEAFF
TGCGCCAGCAGCCAACTACAGGGGAACACTGAAGCTTTCTTT
>TRBJ2-3|TRBD1|once|TRBV4-1
CASSQDVGQGSDTQYF
TGCGCCAGCAGCCAAGACGTAGGACAGGGATCAGATACGCAGTATTTT
>TRBJ2-7|TRBD1|-|TRBV29-1
CSVVSGTGGEQYF
TGCAGCGTTGTTTCCGGGACAGGGGGCGAGCAGTACTTC
>TRBJ2-1|TRBD1|-|TRBV7-9
CASSRGQGPNNEQFF
TGTGCCAGCAGCAGGGGACAGGGTCCCAACAATGAGCAGTTCTTC
>TRBJ2-2|-|-|TRBV5-4
CASSLPGTGELFF
TGTGCCAGCAGCTTGCCCGGGACCGGGGAGCTGTTTTTT
>TRBJ2-7|TRBD1|-|TRBV5-1
CASSPGQGSAGSYEQYF
TGCGCCAGCAGCCCGGGACAGGGATCGGCGGGCTCCTACGAGCAGTACTTC
>TRBJ1-1|TRBD1|-|TRBV5-4
CASSMQGDTEAFF
TGTGCCAGCAGCATGCAGGGGGACACTGAAGCTTTCTTT
>TRBJ2-5|-|-|TRBV14
CASSLGGPGYQETQYF
TGTGCCAGCAGCCTCGGGGGACCGGGGTACCAAGAGACCCAGTACTTC
>TRBJ1-1|-|-|TRBV5-1
CASSLRTGREAFF
TGCGCCAGCAGCTTGAGGACCGGGAGGGAAGCTTTCTTT
>TRBJ2-2|-|-|TRBV5-4
CASSLGPGTGELFF
TGTGCCAGCAGCTTGGGCCCGGGAACCGGGGAGCTGTTTTTT